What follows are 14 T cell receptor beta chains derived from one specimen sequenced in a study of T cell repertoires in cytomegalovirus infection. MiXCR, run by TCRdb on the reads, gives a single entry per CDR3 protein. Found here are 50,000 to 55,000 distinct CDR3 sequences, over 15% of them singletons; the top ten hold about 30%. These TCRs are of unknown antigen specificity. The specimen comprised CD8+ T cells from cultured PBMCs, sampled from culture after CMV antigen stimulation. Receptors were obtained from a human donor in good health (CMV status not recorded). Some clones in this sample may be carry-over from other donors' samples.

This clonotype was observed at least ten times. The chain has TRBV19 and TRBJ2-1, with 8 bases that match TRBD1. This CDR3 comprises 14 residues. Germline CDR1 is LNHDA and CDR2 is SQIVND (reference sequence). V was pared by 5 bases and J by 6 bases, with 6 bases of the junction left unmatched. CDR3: CASSGQGLGNEQFF. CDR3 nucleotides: TGTGCCAGTAGTGGACAGGGTTTAGGCAATGAGCAGTTCTTC.

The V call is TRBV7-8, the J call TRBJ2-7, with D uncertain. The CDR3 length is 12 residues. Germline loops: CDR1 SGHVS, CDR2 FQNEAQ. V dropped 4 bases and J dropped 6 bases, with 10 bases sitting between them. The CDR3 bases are TGTGCCAGCAGCTCCAGTCCGACCGAGCAGTACTTC. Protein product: CASSSSPTEQYF.

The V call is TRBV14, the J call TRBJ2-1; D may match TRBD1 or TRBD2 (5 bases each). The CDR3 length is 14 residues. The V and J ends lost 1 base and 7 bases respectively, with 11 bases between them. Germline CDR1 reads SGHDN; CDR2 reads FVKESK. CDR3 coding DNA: TGTGCCAGCAGCCAAGCCGAGGGGTGGAATGAGCAGTTCTTC. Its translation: CASSQAEGWNEQFF. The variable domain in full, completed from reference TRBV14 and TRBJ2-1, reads EAGVTQFPSHSVIEKGQTVTLRCDPISGHDNLYWYRRVMGKEIKFLLHFVKESKQDESGMPNNRFLAERTGGTYSTLKVQPAELEDSGVYFCASSQAEGWNEQFFGPGTRLTVL.

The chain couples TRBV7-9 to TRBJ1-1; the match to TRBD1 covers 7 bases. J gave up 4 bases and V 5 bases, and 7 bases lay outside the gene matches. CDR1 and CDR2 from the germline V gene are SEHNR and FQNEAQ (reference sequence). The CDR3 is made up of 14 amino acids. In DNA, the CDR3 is TGTGCCAGCAGCCTCACCTCAGGGGGCACTGAAGCTTTCTTT. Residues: CASSLTSGGTEAFF.

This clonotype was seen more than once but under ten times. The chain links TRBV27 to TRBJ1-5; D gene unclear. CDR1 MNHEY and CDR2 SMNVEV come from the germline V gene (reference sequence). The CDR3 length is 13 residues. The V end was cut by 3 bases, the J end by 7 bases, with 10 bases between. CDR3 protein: CASSLNSGQPQHF. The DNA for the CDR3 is TGTGCCAGCAGTTTGAACAGTGGACAGCCCCAGCATTTT.

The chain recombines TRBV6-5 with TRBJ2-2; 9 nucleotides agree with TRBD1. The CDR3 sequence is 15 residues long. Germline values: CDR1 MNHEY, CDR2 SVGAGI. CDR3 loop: CARSLSGTGTGELFF. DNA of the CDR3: TGTGCACGCAGTCTAAGCGGGACAGGGACCGGGGAGCTGTTTTTT.

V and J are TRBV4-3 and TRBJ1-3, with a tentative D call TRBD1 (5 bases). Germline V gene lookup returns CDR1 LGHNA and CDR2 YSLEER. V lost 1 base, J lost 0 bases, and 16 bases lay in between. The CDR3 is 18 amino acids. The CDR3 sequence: CASSQAVGTSTSGNTIYF. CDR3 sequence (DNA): TGCGCCAGCAGCCAAGCCGTAGGGACGTCGACCTCTGGAAACACCATATATTTT.

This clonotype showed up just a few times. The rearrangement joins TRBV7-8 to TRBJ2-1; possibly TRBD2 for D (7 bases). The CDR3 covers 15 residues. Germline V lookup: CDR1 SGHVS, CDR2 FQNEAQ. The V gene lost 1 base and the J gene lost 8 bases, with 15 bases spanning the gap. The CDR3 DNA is TGTGCCAGCAGCTTAGAATGGGGAGGGGGGGATGAGCAGTTCTTC. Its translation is CASSLEWGGGDEQFF.

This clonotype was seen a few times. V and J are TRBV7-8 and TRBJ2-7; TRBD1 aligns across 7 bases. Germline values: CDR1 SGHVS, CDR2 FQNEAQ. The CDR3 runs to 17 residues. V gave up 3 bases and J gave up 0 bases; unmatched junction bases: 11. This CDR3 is CASSFRTGSTLSYEQYF. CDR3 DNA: TGTGCCAGCAGCTTCCGGACAGGATCAACTCTCTCCTACGAGCAGTACTTC.

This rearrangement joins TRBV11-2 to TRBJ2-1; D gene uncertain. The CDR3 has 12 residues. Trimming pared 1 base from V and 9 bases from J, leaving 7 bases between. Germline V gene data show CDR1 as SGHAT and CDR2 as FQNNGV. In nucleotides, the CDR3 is TGTGCCAGCAGCTTAGTCTCGGGTGAGCAGTTCTTC. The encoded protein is CASSLVSGEQFF. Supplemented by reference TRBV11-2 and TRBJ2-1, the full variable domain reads EAGVAQSPRYKIIEKRQSVAFWCNPISGHATLYWYQQILGQGPKLLIQFQNNGVVDDSQLPKDRFSAERLKGVDSTLKIQPAKLEDSAVYLCASSLVSGEQFFGPGTRLTVL.

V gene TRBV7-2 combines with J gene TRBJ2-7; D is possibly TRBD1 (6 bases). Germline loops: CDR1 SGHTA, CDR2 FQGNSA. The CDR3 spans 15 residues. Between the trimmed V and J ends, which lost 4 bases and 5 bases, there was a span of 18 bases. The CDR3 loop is CASSSRDTGPNEQYF. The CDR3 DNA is TGTGCCAGCAGCTCTAGGGACACCGGCCCCAACGAGCAGTACTTC.

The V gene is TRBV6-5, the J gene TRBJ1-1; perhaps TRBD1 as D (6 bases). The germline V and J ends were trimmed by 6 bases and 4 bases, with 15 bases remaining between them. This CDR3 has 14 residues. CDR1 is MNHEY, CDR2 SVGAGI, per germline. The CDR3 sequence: CASSPDRPGTEAFF. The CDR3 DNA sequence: TGTGCCAGCAGCCCTGACAGGCCCGGCACTGAAGCTTTCTTT.

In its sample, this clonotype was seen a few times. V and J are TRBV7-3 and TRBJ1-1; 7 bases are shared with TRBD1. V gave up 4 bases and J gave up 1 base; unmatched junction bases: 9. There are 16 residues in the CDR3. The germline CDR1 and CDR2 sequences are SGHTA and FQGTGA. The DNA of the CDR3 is TGTGCCAGCAGCTCGACAGGGTGCATGAGGAACACTGAAGCTTTCTTT. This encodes CASSSTGCMRNTEAFF. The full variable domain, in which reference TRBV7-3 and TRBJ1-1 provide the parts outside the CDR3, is GAGVSQTPSNKVTEKGKYVELRCDPISGHTALYWYRQSLGQGPEFLIYFQGTGAADDSGLPNDRFFAVRPEGSVSTLKIQRTERGDSAVYLCASSSTGCMRNTEAFFGQGTRLTVV.

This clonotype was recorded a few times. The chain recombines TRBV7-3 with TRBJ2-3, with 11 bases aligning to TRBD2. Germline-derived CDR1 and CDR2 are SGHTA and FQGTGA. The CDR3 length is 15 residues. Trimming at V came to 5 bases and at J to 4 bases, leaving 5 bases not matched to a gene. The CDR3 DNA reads TGTGCCAGCAGCCGTAGCGGGGGGGCCGCAGATACGCAGTATTTT. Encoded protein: CASSRSGGAADTQYF.